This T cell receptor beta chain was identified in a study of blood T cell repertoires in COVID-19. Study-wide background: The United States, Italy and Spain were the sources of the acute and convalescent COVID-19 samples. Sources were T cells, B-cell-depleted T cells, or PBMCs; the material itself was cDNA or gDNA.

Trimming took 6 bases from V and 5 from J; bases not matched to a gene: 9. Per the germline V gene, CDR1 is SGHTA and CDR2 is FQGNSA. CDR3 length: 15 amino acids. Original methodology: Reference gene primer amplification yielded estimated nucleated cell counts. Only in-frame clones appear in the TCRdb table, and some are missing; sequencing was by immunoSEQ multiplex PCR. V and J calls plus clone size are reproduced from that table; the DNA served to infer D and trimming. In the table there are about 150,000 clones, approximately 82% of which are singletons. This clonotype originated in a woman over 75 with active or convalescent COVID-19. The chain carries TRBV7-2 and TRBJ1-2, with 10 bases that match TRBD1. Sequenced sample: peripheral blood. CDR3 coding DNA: TGTGCCAGCAGTAAAGAGAGACAGGGGGCATATGGCTACACCTTC. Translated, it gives CASSKERQGAYGYTF.